This entry lists 21 T cell receptor beta chains sequenced from one sample in a study of cytomegalovirus exposure and HLA in healthy donors. PCR used 60 Vbeta primers and 13 Jbeta primers. The assay was immunoSEQ multiplex PCR, and TCRdb's table has in-frame clones only and misses some. This repertoire shows approximately 210,000 clones, 75% to 85% found once; its top ten account for 0.35% to 0.5%. Specimen: PBMCs. These receptors were taken from a male donor in good health and CMV-seropositive.

This clone appeared a single time. V is TRBV14 and J is TRBJ2-3, with 11 nucleotides matching TRBD2. The germline CDR1 and CDR2 sequences are SGHDN and FVKESK. Trimming took 3 bases from V and 1 from J; bases not matched to a gene: 3. The CDR3 loop spans 16 amino acids. This CDR3 is CASSHLGLAGTDTQYF. The CDR3 coding sequence is TGTGCCAGCAGCCATTTGGGACTAGCGGGCACAGATACGCAGTATTTT.

This clone is a singleton in its sample. The J gene is TRBJ2-7, the V gene TRBV7-3, with 9 bases lining up with TRBD1. The ends lost 4 bases at V and 1 base at J; junction bases unmatched: 5. Germline V lookup: CDR1 SGHTA, CDR2 FQGTGA. The CDR3 length is 15 residues. The CDR3 spells CASSSGTGPSYEQYF. Written as DNA, the CDR3 is TGTGCCAGCAGCTCCGGGACAGGGCCTTCCTACGAGCAGTACTTC. Looking up the rest from reference TRBV7-3 and TRBJ2-7 gives the full variable domain: GAGVSQTPSNKVTEKGKYVELRCDPISGHTALYWYRQSLGQGPEFLIYFQGTGAADDSGLPNDRFFAVRPEGSVSTLKIQRTERGDSAVYLCASSSGTGPSYEQYFGPGTRLTVT.

The chain combines TRBV7-7 with TRBJ2-5; 14 bases map to TRBD2. Germline assignment: CDR1 SSHAT and CDR2 FNYEAQ (reference sequence). V was pared by 5 bases and J by 4 bases, with 6 bases of the junction left unmatched. The CDR3 totals 16 residues. This CDR3 is CASSPTSGGAVETQYF. The CDR3, as DNA: TGTGCCAGCAGCCCGACTAGCGGGGGGGCCGTAGAGACCCAGTACTTC.

The chain links TRBV6-6 to TRBJ1-6; a weak D match, TRBD1 (5 bases). Per germline, CDR1 MNHNY and CDR2 SVGAGI (reference sequence). V shed 8 bases and J shed 0 bases, with 8 bases lying between them. This CDR3 spans 14 amino acids. CDR3 bases: TGTGCCAGCGACCAGGGCTCCTATAATTCACCCCTCCACTTT. It encodes CASDQGSYNSPLHF.

The chain has TRBV11-2 and TRBJ2-5, with 10 bases matching TRBD2. Germline CDR1 reads SGHAT; CDR2 reads FQNNGV. The CDR3 is 17 residues long. Trimming cost V 3 bases and J 1 base; bases outside gene matches: 8. The CDR3 bases are TGTGCCAGCAGCTTCGATGGACTAGCGGTTTTCCAAGAGACCCAGTACTTC. Translation: CASSFDGLAVFQETQYF.

The V gene is TRBV11-3, the J gene TRBJ2-3; TRBD2 matches at 9 bases. Unmatched junction bases numbered 3, after V lost 2 bases and J lost 0 bases. The CDR3 consists of 16 residues. Germline CDR1 reads SGHNT; CDR2 reads YENEEA. CDR3 DNA sequence: TGTGCCAGCAGCTTAAGGACTAGCGCTAGCACAGATACGCAGTATTTT. This sequence encodes CASSLRTSASTDTQYF.

The chain carries TRBV14 and TRBJ1-1; 11 positions agree with TRBD1. V dropped 1 base and J dropped 11; count of bases not matched to a gene: 9. The CDR3 spans 15 residues. Germline V gives CDR1 SGHDN, CDR2 FVKESK. The CDR3 DNA reads TGTGCCAGCAGCCAAGGGGGACAGGGGGTTTCGGGGGCTTTCTTT. It encodes CASSQGGQGVSGAFF. Full variable domain (rest looked up from reference TRBV14 and TRBJ1-1): EAGVTQFPSHSVIEKGQTVTLRCDPISGHDNLYWYRRVMGKEIKFLLHFVKESKQDESGMPNNRFLAERTGGTYSTLKVQPAELEDSGVYFCASSQGGQGVSGAFFGQGTRLTVV.

V and J are TRBV6-1 and TRBJ1-2, with 9 bases aligning to TRBD1. V shed 5 bases and J 4 bases; nucleotides not matched to a gene: 5. The CDR3 consists of 14 residues. From germline, CDR1 is MNHNS and CDR2 SASEGT. The CDR3 protein is CASSSQDRGYGYTF. CDR3 in DNA: TGTGCCAGCAGTTCACAGGACAGGGGCTATGGCTACACCTTC.

The chain is built from TRBV15 and TRBJ2-7, with D possibly being TRBD2 (7 bases). V lost 5 bases to trimming and J lost 0 bases, with 11 bases between them. Looked up from germline, CDR1 is LNHNV and CDR2 is YYDKDF (reference sequence). The CDR3 has 14 amino acids. CDR3 nucleotide sequence: TGTGCCACCAGCGGCGGGGGCAGCTCCTACGAGCAGTACTTC. Translating gives CATSGGGSSYEQYF.

The V call is TRBV10-3, the J call TRBJ2-1, with 11 bases matching TRBD2. V lost 4 bases to trimming and J lost 7 bases; unmatched junction nucleotides: 9. The CDR3 is 16 residues long. Germline-derived CDR1 and CDR2 are ENHRY and SYGVKD. The CDR3 DNA follows: TGTGCCATCAGTGGGCTAGCGGGAGGTGTAAGTAATGAGCAGTTCTTC. As protein: CAISGLAGGVSNEQFF.

A word on this clone: Other DNA sequences in this specimen translate into the identical CDR3. The V call is TRBV7-9, the J call TRBJ1-1; no firm D call. The CDR3 runs to 15 residues. V lost 1 base and J 5 bases, leaving 14 bases between the germline ends. Germline assignment: CDR1 SEHNR and CDR2 FQNEAQ (reference sequence). As DNA, the CDR3 is TGTGCCAGCAGCTTAGACGTCAGTTCTAGAACTGAAGCTTTCTTT. This gives the protein CASSLDVSSRTEAFF.

The genes are TRBV30 and TRBJ2-1; 11 bases line up with TRBD2. J gave up 0 bases and V 4 bases, and 8 bases lay outside the gene matches. Germline CDR1 reads GTSNPN; CDR2 reads SVGIG (reference sequence). The CDR3 is 17 amino acids. This CDR3 is CAWTGLAEQSSYNEQFF. CDR3 nucleotide sequence: TGTGCCTGGACGGGACTAGCGGAACAGAGCTCCTACAATGAGCAGTTCTTC. Supplemented by reference TRBV30 and TRBJ2-1, the full variable domain reads SQTIHQWPATLVQPVGSPLSLECTVEGTSNPNLYWYRQAAGRGLQLLFYSVGIGQISSEVPQNLSASRPQDRQFILSSKKLLLSDSGFYLCAWTGLAEQSSYNEQFFGPGTRLTVL.

This clone was observed a few times. The chain has TRBV10-3 and TRBJ1-1; 8 bases fit TRBD1. J lost 5 bases, V lost 8 bases, and 10 bases had no gene match. The length of the CDR3 is 14 residues. CDR1 is ENHRY, CDR2 SYGVKD, per germline. The CDR3 DNA reads TGTGCCATCGGAGACCTCAGGGGGCGGACTGAAGCTTTCTTT. Its translation: CAIGDLRGRTEAFF.

The J gene is TRBJ1-5, the V gene TRBV2; 8 positions match TRBD1. Trimming at V came to 6 bases and at J to 3 bases, leaving 7 bases not matched to a gene. Germline CDR1 reads SNHLY; CDR2 reads FYNNEI. The CDR3 spans 15 residues. CDR3: CASRADRGYNQPQHF. As DNA, the CDR3 is TGTGCCAGCAGAGCCGACAGGGGTTACAATCAGCCCCAGCATTTT.

This clone was observed once. The chain couples TRBV4-1 to TRBJ1-3, with D possibly TRBD1 on 5 matching bases. V gave up 3 bases and J gave up 0 bases, with 12 bases separating them. The CDR3 has 16 amino acids. Germline CDR1 is MGHRA and CDR2 is YSYEKL. DNA of the CDR3: TGCGCCAGCAGCCATCCCCAGACAGTCTCTGGAAACACCATATATTTT. Encoded protein: CASSHPQTVSGNTIYF.

The chain combines TRBV28 with TRBJ1-1, with unresolved D. The CDR3 extends over 15 amino acids. V lost 5 bases and J 5 bases, leaving 18 bases between the germline ends. Germline V gene sequence: CDR1 MDHEN, CDR2 SYDVKM. Here the CDR3 DNA reads TGTGCCAGCAGTCCCCCAGTAGAGCGGTTGACTGAAGCTTTCTTT. Translated: CASSPPVERLTEAFF.

J is TRBJ2-1 and V is TRBV11-3; perhaps TRBD1 as D (6 bases). Per germline, CDR1 SGHNT and CDR2 YENEEA. V shed 2 bases and J shed 8 bases, with 16 bases lying between them. This CDR3 comprises 15 residues. In nucleotides, the CDR3 is TGTGCCAGCAGCTTATTGGGGGCCGGTGGGCATGAGCAGTTCTTC. This encodes CASSLLGAGGHEQFF.

This clone has just one count. The chain links TRBV5-1 to TRBJ2-7, with D perhaps matching TRBD2 (5 bases). V lost 6 bases and J lost 6, with 16 bases in between. Germline-derived CDR1 and CDR2 are SGHRS and YFSETQ. This CDR3 has 13 residues. The CDR3 loop reads CASTNEGRGEQYF. CDR3 bases: TGCGCCAGCACGAACGAGGGAAGAGGCGAGCAGTACTTC.

The chain joins TRBV25-1 to TRBJ2-3; 11 nucleotides match TRBD2. This CDR3 region has 16 residues. The J segment lost 6 bases and the V segment lost 4 bases, leaving 9 bases of the junction unmatched. Germline CDR1 is MGHDK and CDR2 is SYGVNS. The CDR3 DNA reads as TGTGCCAGCAGTGCCCCGCTAGCGGGGGGCGCGGATACGCAGTATTTT. Translation: CASSAPLAGGADTQYF. Combining the CDR3 with reference TRBV25-1 and TRBJ2-3 gives the whole variable domain EADIYQTPRYLVIGTGKKITLECSQTMGHDKMYWYQQDPGMELHLIHYSYGVNSTEKGDLSSESTVSRIRTEHFPLTLESARPSHTSQYLCASSAPLAGGADTQYFGPGTRLTVL.

The chain joins TRBV30 to TRBJ2-4; maybe TRBD1 (5 bases). V dropped 1 base and J dropped 7 bases, with 11 bases sitting between them. The length of the CDR3 is 13 residues. Germline CDR1 reads GTSNPN; CDR2 reads SVGIG (reference sequence). The CDR3 loop reads CAWSGAGWNIQYF. The CDR3 DNA sequence: TGTGCCTGGAGTGGGGCAGGGTGGAACATTCAGTACTTC.

The chain uses TRBV5-1 and TRBJ1-2; TRBD1 agrees at 11 bases. V trimming: 4 bases; J trimming: 6 bases; junction bases outside the gene matches: 5. The CDR3 length is 14 residues. CDR1 and CDR2 (germline): SGHRS, YFSETQ. The CDR3 spells CASSRDRGGDGYTF. CDR3 in DNA: TGCGCCAGCAGCCGGGACAGGGGGGGAGATGGCTACACCTTC.